This T cell receptor (beta chain) was captured in a study of cytotoxic CD8 clonotypes in ibrutinib-treated CLL. Study as a whole: Response sampling came at median approximately a year of treatment, ranging about 6 to 36 months.

The planned depth of sequencing spanned 1 in 200,000 to 1 in 1 million T cells. Using immunoSEQ multiplex PCR, the repertoire was profiled, and TCRdb retains in-frame clones only, with some absent. The table has approximately 12,000 clones, 60% to 80% seen once. For this clone: Its target is not known.

The trim removed 4 bases at V and 4 bases at J, leaving 12 bases unmatched. The CDR3 has 16 residues. The germline V gene encodes CDR1 SGHDT and CDR2 YYEEEE. Study-wide findings and caveats: Clonality showed a rise at ibrutinib response that reversed toward baseline at progression.

The clonotype was recovered from a human donor with chronic lymphocytic leukemia. Sequencing used PBMCs, obtained before ibrutinib treatment. The chain joins TRBV5-6 to TRBJ1-1; 8 bases map to TRBD1. The CDR3 spells CASSGLTRGLITEAFF. In DNA form, the CDR3 reads TGTGCCAGCAGCGGCTTAACCAGGGGGCTGATCACTGAAGCTTTCTTT.